This T cell receptor (beta chain) originates from a study of regulatory T cells in long-lasting Graves disease. Study details: Treatment with antithyroid drugs for over 5 years, together with positive TSH receptor antibodies, meant persistent Graves' disease.

To make TCR beta libraries, researchers used iRepertoire HTBI primers and Arm-PCR of CDR3 regions. Using its own MiXCR run on the multiplex PCR reads, TCRdb lists one record per CDR3 protein. The repertoire holds more than 350,000 distinct CDR3 sequences, with roughly a fifth as singletons. As to time point: persistent/refractory GD, antithyroid drugs over 5 years with positive TRAb. Generation of the TCR library employed RNA extracted from PBMCs. Those enrolled as patients came out of an endocrinology department in Xi'an, China. The CDR3 extends over 15 amino acids. V lost 4 bases to trimming and J lost 2 bases, with 15 bases between them. Germline lookup yields CDR1 SEHNR and CDR2 FQNEAQ (reference sequence). This clonotype was observed a handful of times. Its antigen remains unidentified. Study-level results: Persistent disease exhibited a predilection for TRBV28, TRBJ1-2 and TRBJ2-5. Shared public clonotypes totalled roughly 2,500 in persistent patients, compared with about 970 in new patients.

The rearrangement links TRBV7-9 to TRBJ2-7; either TRBD1 or TRBD2 may fit D (5 bases each). This clonotype was sampled from a female donor with Graves disease. Source: peripheral blood mononuclear cells (PBMCs), taken when the disease was refractory, from a patient treated with antithyroid drugs. CDR3 in DNA: TGTGCCAGCAGCTCAACAGGCGAGGGGACCTACGAGCAGTACTTC. Translating gives CASSSTGEGTYEQYF.